The 10 T cell receptor beta chains presented below share a single source sample, sequenced in a study of blood T cell repertoires in COVID-19. Method: immunoSEQ multiplex PCR; TCRdb's copy keeps in-frame clones and lacks some. The table has roughly 460,000 clones, roughly 90% seen once. Material: peripheral blood. These receptor sequences come from a man between 18 and 29 years old with COVID-19, enrolled during active disease.

This clone appeared a few times. This sequence joins TRBV25-1 and TRBJ2-6; D is undetermined. The CDR3 totals 15 residues. Germline lookup yields CDR1 MGHDK and CDR2 SYGVNS. Trimming cost V 5 bases and J 0 bases, with 8 bases left between them. CDR3 sequence (DNA): TGTGCCAGCAGTCCCGAGCTCTCTGGGGCCAACGTCCTGACTTTC. Its translation is CASSPELSGANVLTF.

The CDR3 loop reads CASSYLGSPGGRATNEKLFF. The CDR3 DNA is TGTGCCAGCAGTTACCTGGGTTCCCCGGGAGGAAGAGCAACTAATGAAAAACTGTTTTTT. The rearrangement uses TRBV6-2 or TRBV6-3 and TRBJ1-4, with D unresolved. This CDR3 spans 20 amino acids. Trimming took off 2 bases at V and 0 bases at J, with 22 bases between the two ends. Germline V gene sequence: CDR1 MNHEY, CDR2 SVGEGT.

The chain combines TRBV7-9 with TRBJ1-1; D not resolved. The germline V gene has CDR1 SEHNR and CDR2 FQNEAQ (reference sequence). The V and J ends lost 4 bases and 7 bases respectively, with 13 bases between them. This CDR3 has 13 residues. The CDR3: CASSSGSGSEAFF. The CDR3 coding sequence is TGTGCCAGCAGCTCTGGGTCGGGAAGTGAAGCTTTCTTT.

The chain recombines TRBV24-1 with TRBJ2-3; 7 nucleotides agree with TRBD1. Germline-derived CDR1 and CDR2 are KGHDR and SFDVKD. The CDR3 contains 16 residues. V was pared by 4 bases and J by 2 bases, with 8 bases of the junction left unmatched. The CDR3 is CATSETGDGFTDTQYF. CDR3 nucleotide sequence: TGTGCCACCAGTGAAACAGGGGATGGGTTCACAGATACGCAGTATTTT.

The genes are TRBV27 and TRBJ2-1; D gene uncertain. Trimming removed 0 bases at V and 7 bases at J, with 7 bases between. Germline CDR1 reads MNHEY; CDR2 reads SMNVEV (reference sequence). CDR3 size: 13 residues. CDR3 protein: CASSLSYRNEQFF. The CDR3 nucleotides are TGTGCCAGCAGTTTATCGTACCGGAATGAGCAGTTCTTC.

V is TRBV6-4 and J is TRBJ1-1; D remains unclear. Germline V gene data show CDR1 as MRHNA and CDR2 as SNTAGT. The CDR3 is 15 amino acids. Trimming removed 2 bases at V and 1 base at J, with 11 bases between. The CDR3 loop reads CASSDKAGSNTEAFF. The CDR3 coding sequence is TGTGCCAGCAGTGACAAGGCAGGCTCGAACACTGAAGCTTTCTTT.

The V and J genes are TRBV11-3 and TRBJ1-2; 10 positions agree with TRBD1. The CDR3 consists of 14 residues. Germline values: CDR1 SGHNT, CDR2 YENEEA. The V gene end was trimmed by 3 bases and the J gene end by 8 bases; junction bases not matched to a gene: 6. CDR3 sequence (DNA): TGTGCCAGCAGCTTCTCCGGGACAGGGGTGGGCTACACCTTC. Amino acids: CASSFSGTGVGYTF. Filled out from reference TRBV11-3 and TRBJ1-2, the complete variable domain reads EAGVVQSPRYKIIEKKQPVAFWCNPISGHNTLYWYLQNLGQGPELLIRYENEEAVDDSQLPKDRFSAERLKGVDSTLKIQPAELGDSAVYLCASSFSGTGVGYTFGSGTRLTVV.

The V and J genes are TRBV7-9 and TRBJ2-7; no firm D call. This CDR3 contains 14 residues. Deletions cut 3 bases from V and 5 bases from J, with 14 bases between. Looked up from germline, CDR1 is SEHNR and CDR2 is FQNEAQ (reference sequence). CDR3 sequence: CASSFGESLDEQYF. CDR3 nucleotides: TGTGCCAGCAGCTTCGGTGAGAGTCTCGACGAGCAGTACTTC.

J is TRBJ2-3 and V is TRBV18; perhaps TRBD1 as D (5 bases). This CDR3 has 14 residues. The germline CDR1 and CDR2 sequences are KGHSH and LQKENI. Trimming took off 3 bases at V and 2 bases at J, with 9 bases between the two ends. This chain's CDR3 is CASSPGLATDTQYF. The DNA for the CDR3 is TGTGCCAGCTCACCGGGGCTTGCCACAGATACGCAGTATTTT.

Comments on this clone: Other DNA sequences in this specimen translate into the identical CDR3. This chain joins TRBV10-2 and TRBJ2-1, with D tentatively TRBD2 (5 bases). From germline, CDR1 is WSHSY and CDR2 SAAADI. The CDR3 totals 11 residues. Trimming left V 6 bases short and J 8 bases short, with 8 bases between. The CDR3 sequence: CASSPRDEQFF. DNA of the CDR3: TGCGCCAGCAGCCCGAGGGATGAGCAGTTCTTC.